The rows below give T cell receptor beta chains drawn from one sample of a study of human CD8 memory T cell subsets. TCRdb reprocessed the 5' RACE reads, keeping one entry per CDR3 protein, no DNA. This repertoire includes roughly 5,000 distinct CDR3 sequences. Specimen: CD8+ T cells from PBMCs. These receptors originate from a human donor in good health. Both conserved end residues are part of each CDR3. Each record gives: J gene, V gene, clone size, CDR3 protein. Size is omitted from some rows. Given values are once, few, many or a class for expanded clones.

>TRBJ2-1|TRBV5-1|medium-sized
CASSLAWDEQFF
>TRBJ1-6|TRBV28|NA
CASIGRSYNSPLHF
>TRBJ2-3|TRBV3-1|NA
CASRPEGATDTQYF
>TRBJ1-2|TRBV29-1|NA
CSVEGGQGGWMEANYGYTF
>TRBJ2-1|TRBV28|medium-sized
CASSSPGTSGRANINNEQFF
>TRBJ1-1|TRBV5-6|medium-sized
CASSRDRGSTEAFF
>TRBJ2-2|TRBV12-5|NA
CASGLVLGLASESTGELFF
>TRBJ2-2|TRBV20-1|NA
CSARDPDTWNTGELFF
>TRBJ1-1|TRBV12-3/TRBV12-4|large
CASSLGGGGTEAFF
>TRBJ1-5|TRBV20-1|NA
CSARVPLTLYSNQPQHF
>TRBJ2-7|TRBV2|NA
CASNTGTTYEQYF
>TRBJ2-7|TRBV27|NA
CASSPTSGRGEQYF
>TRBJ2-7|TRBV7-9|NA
CASSMGQVSYEQYF
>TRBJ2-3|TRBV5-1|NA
CASQRGGSTDTQYF
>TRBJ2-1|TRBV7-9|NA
CASSRNLGLAGIPSNEQFF
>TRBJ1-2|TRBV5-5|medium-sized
CASSLGGYGYTF
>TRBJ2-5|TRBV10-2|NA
CASSDQVARYQETQYF
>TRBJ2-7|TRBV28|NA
CASSFRGAGYEQYF
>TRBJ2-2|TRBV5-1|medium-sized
CASSLFREEITGELFF
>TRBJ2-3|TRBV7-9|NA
CASSLGTDTQYF
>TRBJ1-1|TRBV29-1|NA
CSGIQGSEAFF
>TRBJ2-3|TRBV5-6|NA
CASSGGQGLSDTQYF
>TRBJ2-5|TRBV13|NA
CASSLGQEQETQYF
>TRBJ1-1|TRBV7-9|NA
CASSLTGGRDTEAFF
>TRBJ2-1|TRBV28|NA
CASSPFAGPLYNEQFF
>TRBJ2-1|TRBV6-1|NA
CASSEAEGSPHNEQFF
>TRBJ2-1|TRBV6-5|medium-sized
CASSYEAETYNEQFF
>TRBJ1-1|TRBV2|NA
CASSYETHTTEAFF
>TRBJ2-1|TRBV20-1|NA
CSARNSGREYNEQFF
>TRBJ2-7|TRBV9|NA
CASSVDGLAGEQYF
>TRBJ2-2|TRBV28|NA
CASSARQVNTGELFF
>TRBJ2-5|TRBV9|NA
CASSPRTAQETQYF
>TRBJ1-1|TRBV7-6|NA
CASSARGPNTEAFF
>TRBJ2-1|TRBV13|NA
CASSTSSYNEQFF
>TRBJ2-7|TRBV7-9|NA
CASSESGTSGVEQYF
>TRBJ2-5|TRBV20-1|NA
CSANGGDFETQYF
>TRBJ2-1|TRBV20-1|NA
CSASLPGLAGWDEQFF
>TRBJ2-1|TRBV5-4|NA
CASSSYGGGARNEQFF
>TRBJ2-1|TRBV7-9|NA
CASSPRSFGEQFF
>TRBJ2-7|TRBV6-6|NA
CASRILEVQPYEQYF
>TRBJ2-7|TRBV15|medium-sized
CATSRTWTGVDDEQYF
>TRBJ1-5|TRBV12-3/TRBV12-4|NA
CASSFAGFTNQPQHF
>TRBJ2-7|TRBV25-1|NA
CATSPGTRSAYEQYF
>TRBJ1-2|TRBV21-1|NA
CASSMPRGAFYGYTF
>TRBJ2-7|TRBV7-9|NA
CASSYFGGYEQYF
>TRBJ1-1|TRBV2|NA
CARLMRNTEAFF